The clone carrying this T cell receptor beta chain was found a few times. Antigen: not known. The record originates from a study of T cell responses to AZD1222 COVID-19 vaccine. Study context: Pooling was applied to second doses at about 4 or about 12 weeks.

Broader study findings: Spike was spanned by vaccine-associated CD4 TCRs, which were dominant at 160-218 and 743-854. Females outnumbered males among donors, who were mostly white British; clonal diversity was possibly underestimated.

Per the germline V gene, CDR1 is MNHEY and CDR2 is SVGEGT. V was trimmed by 5 bases and J by 6 bases, leaving 10 bases between them. The CDR3 length is 12 residues. Produced via immunoSEQ multiplex PCR; TCRdb's table is partial and in-frame only. The sample includes around 150,000 clones, about 90% of them seen just once. This receptor was identified in an adult in good health. Sample: peripheral blood, taken on day 0 of AZD1222 vaccination. V gene TRBV6-2 or TRBV6-3 combines with J gene TRBJ2-5; D remains unclear. In DNA form, the CDR3 reads TGTGCCAGCAGTAGGGCCGTAAAGACCCAGTACTTC. Residues: CASSRAVKTQYF.